The clone carrying this TCR beta chain appeared many times. What it recognizes is unknown. At one end, the junction sequence differs from germline, possibly due to a read error. These data belong to a study of T cells after yellow fever vaccination. For the study at large: Libraries from low-cell-number fractions were prepared with the SMART-Seq v4 Ultra Low Input RNA kit.

General study points: Most primary-vaccination clones recurred post-booster (roughly 97% CD4, over 70% CD8). Bulk-population clonotypes that are abundant could appear as contaminants in FACS-sorted repertoires.

The CDR3 consists of 15 residues. CDR1 and CDR2 from the germline V gene are SGDLS and YYNGEE. Universal primer sites and UMIs were introduced during 5'RACE template-switching synthesis of TCR cDNA. TCRdb processed the 5' RACE reads anew with MiXCR; each CDR3 protein has one entry. The sample lists about 360,000 distinct CDR3 sequences, under 7.5% occurring once. The sample consisted of PBMCs, taken 5 days after the yellow fever booster vaccination. The TCR was taken from a young man who received the YFV17D yellow fever vaccine. This chain connects TRBV9 to TRBJ1-5; TRBD1 is a possible D gene (5 bases). CDR3 protein: CASGVEGRIDQPQHF. The CDR3 bases are TGTGCCAGCGGCGTGGAGGGACGGATAGATCAGCCCCAGCATTTT.